This T cell receptor (beta chain) was documented in a study of beta chain features in type 1 diabetes. In the study overall: Sorted cells numbering under 140,000,000 were examined across all samples. Whole-study results and caveats: In cDNA sequencing, cells with high TCR expression could be over-represented. Shorter TCRB CDR3s, moderately but significantly so, were found in Type 1 diabetes patients in all four CD4+ subsets.

The germline V and J ends were trimmed by 5 bases and 7 bases, with 12 bases remaining between them. The CDR3 is 13 residues long. Germline V gene lookup returns CDR1 SNHLY and CDR2 FYNNEI. This clone occurred a few times. The antigen remains unidentified. CD45RO/CCR7/CD25/CD127/CD95/CD27 staining was used to isolate CD4+ naive, central memory, regulatory and stem cell-like memory cells by sorting. Each sorted population was over 95% pure. Expressed TCRB transcripts were sequenced because the isolated RNA had all been reverse transcribed beforehand. Measured with immunoSEQ multiplex PCR; TCRdb has only the in-frame clones, and not every one. The sample lists around 600,000 clones; 9.5% to 15% were seen once.

This TCR derives from a man under 40 with type 1 diabetes. Sequenced sample: naive CD4+ T cells from blood. The chain uses TRBV2 and TRBJ1-5; D is unclear. CDR3 in amino acids: CASSRDLGQPQHF. CDR3 DNA sequence: TGTGCCAGCAGTAGAGATCTTGGACAGCCCCAGCATTTT.